This T cell receptor beta chain came from a study of blood T cell repertoires in COVID-19. Overall study: Whether acute or convalescent, the COVID-19 samples came from the United States, Italy and Spain. PBMCs, B-cell-depleted T cells, or T cells provided the cDNA or gDNA that made up the material.

In germline, CDR1 is GTSNPN, CDR2 SVGIG (reference sequence). This CDR3 has 14 residues. J was trimmed by 2 bases and V by 5 bases; bases with no gene match: 6. How the authors handled the data: Amplified reference gene primers provided the basis for estimating nucleated cell counts. TCRdb's table, derived via immunoSEQ multiplex PCR, lists solely in-frame clones and lacks some. D and trimming come from the DNA, and the V and J calls and clone size come from that table. The data contain about 190,000 clones, approximately 79% of them singletons. The TCR originated in a woman in her 70s with acute or convalescent COVID-19. The rearrangement links TRBV30 to TRBJ1-5, with TRBD1 identical over 7 bases. Sequencing was performed on peripheral blood. DNA of the CDR3: TGTGCCTGGGAGGACAGGAGAGGCAATCAGCCCCAGCATTTT. It specifies CAWEDRRGNQPQHF.